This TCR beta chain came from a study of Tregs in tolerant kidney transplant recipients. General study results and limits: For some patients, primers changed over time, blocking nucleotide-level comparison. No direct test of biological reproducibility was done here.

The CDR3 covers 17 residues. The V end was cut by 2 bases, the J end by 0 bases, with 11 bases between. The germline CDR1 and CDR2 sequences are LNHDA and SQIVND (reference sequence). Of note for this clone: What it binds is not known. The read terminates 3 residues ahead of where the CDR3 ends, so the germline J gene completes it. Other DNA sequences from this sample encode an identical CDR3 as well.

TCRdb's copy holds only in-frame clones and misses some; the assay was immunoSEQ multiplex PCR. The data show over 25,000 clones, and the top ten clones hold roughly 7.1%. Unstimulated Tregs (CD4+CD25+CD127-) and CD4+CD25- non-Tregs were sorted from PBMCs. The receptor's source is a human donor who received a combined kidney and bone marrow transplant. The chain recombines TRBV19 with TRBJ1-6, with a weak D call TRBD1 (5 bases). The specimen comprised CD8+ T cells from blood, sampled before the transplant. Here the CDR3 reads CASSISRVSSYNSPLHF. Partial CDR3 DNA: TGTGCCAGTAGTATATCCAGGGTGAGCTCCTATAATTCACCC.